Listed here are 19 T cell receptor beta chains from one sample, sequenced in a study of shared clonotypes between healthy human individuals. Profiled with immunoSEQ multiplex PCR; TCRdb holds only in-frame clones, not every one. Of some 2 million clones listed, about 94% are singletons. The naive CD8 fraction comprised CD45RO-negative cells positively selected for CCR7 and excluded terminally differentiated effector memory CD45RA+ cells. The specimen sequenced was naive CD8+ T cells sorted from blood. These receptors originate from a man aged 18-30 years in good health.

The table lists this clone with a few counts. The rearrangement uses TRBV5-1 and TRBJ1-2; D is undetermined. The CDR3 runs 14 residues. From germline, CDR1 is SGHRS and CDR2 YFSETQ. V dropped 0 bases and J dropped 0 bases, with 6 bases sitting between them. DNA of the CDR3: TGCGCCAGCAGCTTGGGTCCCACTAACTATGGCTACACCTTC. Translating gives CASSLGPTNYGYTF. Variable domain in full (rest from reference TRBV5-1 and TRBJ1-2): KAGVTQTPRYLIKTRGQQVTLSCSPISGHRSVSWYQQTPGQGLQFLFEYFSETQRNKGNFPGRFSGRQFSNSRSEMNVSTLELGDSALYLCASSLGPTNYGYTFGSGTRLTVV.

In its sample, this clone was seen once. This chain connects TRBV6-5 to TRBJ1-6, with D possibly being TRBD1 (6 bases). The CDR3 spans 15 residues. Trimming stripped 0 bases from V and 7 bases from J, with 10 bases between. In germline, CDR1 is MNHEY, CDR2 SVGAGI. The CDR3 protein is CASSYSGGENSPLHF. The CDR3 DNA follows: TGTGCCAGCAGTTACTCAGGGGGAGAGAATTCACCCCTCCACTTT.

CDR3: CASSLRTSGSGEQFF. CDR3 coding DNA: TGTGCCAGCAGCTTAAGGACTAGCGGGAGTGGGGAGCAGTTCTTC. The chain employs TRBV9 and TRBJ2-1; 13 nucleotides agree with TRBD2. Germline V gene data show CDR1 as SGDLS and CDR2 as YYNGEE. CDR3 length: 15 amino acids. V gave up 4 bases and J gave up 10 bases; unmatched junction bases: 8.

This clone is a singleton in its sample. V gene TRBV4-1 combines with J gene TRBJ1-2, with 7 bases identical to TRBD1. The CDR3 runs to 15 residues. Germline V gene sequence: CDR1 MGHRA, CDR2 YSYEKL. Trimming took 1 base from V and 4 from J; bases not matched to a gene: 6. In DNA form, the CDR3 reads TGCGCCAGCAGCCAAGCGGCACAGGGGACCTATGGCTACACCTTC. It encodes CASSQAAQGTYGYTF.

The chain employs TRBV28 and TRBJ2-7, with 14 bases fitting TRBD2. The V gene end was trimmed by 5 bases and the J gene end by 4 bases; junction bases not matched to a gene: 7. The CDR3 totals 16 residues. CDR1 and CDR2 (germline): MDHEN, SYDVKM. The CDR3 bases are TGTGCCAGCAGTCCTAAGGGACTAGCGGGGGAGTACGAGCAGTACTTC. Its translation is CASSPKGLAGEYEQYF.

The chain couples TRBV29-1 to TRBJ1-2; D is unclear. V shed 7 bases and J shed 4 bases, with 13 bases lying between them. CDR3 length equals 12 residues. Germline CDR1 and CDR2: SQVTM and ANQGSEA. This CDR3 is CSALDGLYGYTF. CDR3 bases: TGCAGCGCTTTGGACGGACTCTATGGCTACACCTTC. Full variable domain (remainder filled in from reference TRBV29-1 and TRBJ1-2): SAVISQKPSRDICQRGTSLTIQCQVDSQVTMMFWYRQQPGQSLTLIATANQGSEATYESGFVIDKFPISRPNLTFSTLTVSNMSPEDSSIYLCSALDGLYGYTFGSGTRLTVV.

The rearrangement joins TRBV28 to TRBJ2-3; D gene unclear. Trimming shortened V by 4 bases and J by 3 bases, and 17 bases separated the two germline ends. CDR3 size: 16 residues. CDR1 MDHEN and CDR2 SYDVKM come from the germline V gene. As DNA, the CDR3 is TGTGCCAGCAGTTGGAGTCGAGTGGGATCGACAGATACGCAGTATTTT. Protein product: CASSWSRVGSTDTQYF.

The V gene is TRBV10-2, the J gene TRBJ2-7; D is undetermined. The germline V gene has CDR1 WSHSY and CDR2 SAAADI. The CDR3 runs to 14 residues. The V end lost 2 bases, the J end lost 0 bases, and 8 bases lay between the germline ends. For the CDR3, the DNA is TGCGCCAGCAGTGAGGGGTCAGCCTCCTACGAGCAGTACTTC. This codes for CASSEGSASYEQYF.

J is TRBJ2-7 and V is TRBV21-1; TRBD1, the D gene given by the table, was not confirmed from the DNA. TRBV21-1 is reported as a pseudogene. This CDR3 has 14 amino acids. The CDR3 DNA is TGTGCCAGGAGGGGGAGATCTCCAGCCTACGAGCAGTACTTC. It yields the protein CARRGRSPAYEQYF.

The rearrangement joins TRBV28 to TRBJ1-6; unclear D gene. The CDR3 runs 15 residues. Trimming removed 9 bases at V and 2 bases at J, with 14 bases between. Germline assignment: CDR1 MDHEN and CDR2 SYDVKM. CDR3: CASLRQIPYNSPLHF. The CDR3 nucleotides are TGTGCCAGTCTGCGCCAGATACCCTATAATTCACCCCTCCACTTT. The entire variable domain, with the rest obtained from reference TRBV28 and TRBJ1-6, is as follows: DVKVTQSSRYLVKRTGEKVFLECVQDMDHENMFWYRQDPGLGLRLIYFSYDVKMKEKGDIPEGYSVSREKKERFSLILESASTNQTSMYLCASLRQIPYNSPLHFGNGTRLTVT.

This clone was detected once. The chain employs TRBV2 and TRBJ2-2; D not resolved. The CDR3 is 14 amino acids. Germline CDR1 SNHLY, CDR2 FYNNEI. Trimming left V 1 base short and J 3 bases short, with 6 bases between. CDR3 sequence: CASSEEADTGELFF. The CDR3, as DNA: TGTGCCAGCAGTGAAGAGGCGGACACCGGGGAGCTGTTTTTT.

J is TRBJ2-7 and V is TRBV7-9; D remains ambiguous. Germline CDR1 reads SEHNR; CDR2 reads FQNEAQ (reference sequence). The ends were cut back, 6 bases at V and 3 bases at J, with 15 bases in the middle. The CDR3 covers 14 residues. The CDR3 here is CASSDNKGLYEQYF. CDR3 bases: TGTGCCAGCAGTGACAATAAGGGCCTCTACGAGCAGTACTTC.

As concerns this clone: The same CDR3 is also encoded by other DNA sequences in this sample. This sequence joins TRBV6-5 and TRBJ1-1; a possible D gene is TRBD1 (5 bases). Per germline, CDR1 MNHEY and CDR2 SVGAGI. The V gene lost 6 bases and the J gene lost 5 bases, with 10 bases spanning the gap. The CDR3 runs 12 residues. Here the CDR3 reads CASSAWGTEAFF. The CDR3, as DNA: TGTGCCAGCAGCGCCTGGGGGACTGAAGCTTTCTTT.

This rearrangement joins TRBV10-3 to TRBJ1-4; 7 positions agree with TRBD1. Germline V CDR1 and CDR2: ENHRY, SYGVKD. The CDR3 runs to 12 residues. Trimming cost V 5 bases and J 8 bases; bases outside gene matches: 2. Here the CDR3 reads CAISPDREKLFF. The CDR3 nucleotides read TGTGCCATCAGTCCGGACAGGGAAAAACTGTTTTTT.

Concerning this clone itself: Other nucleotide sequences in the sample specify the same CDR3. The chain couples TRBV6-5 to TRBJ2-1, with D perhaps TRBD1 or TRBD2 (5 bases each). Germline V CDR1 and CDR2: MNHEY, SVGAGI. CDR3 length: 14 residues. Trimming left V 2 bases short and J 7 bases short, with 12 bases between. CDR3 residues: CASSYGEGLNEQFF. CDR3 in DNA: TGTGCCAGCAGTTACGGAGAGGGGTTGAATGAGCAGTTCTTC.

J is TRBJ1-2 and V is TRBV2; 7 bases fit TRBD1. The germline V gene has CDR1 SNHLY and CDR2 FYNNEI. With 0 bases clipped from V and 8 bases from J, the junction kept 9 bases outside the gene matches. This CDR3 is 15 amino acids long. The chain's CDR3 is CASSEAPREGAGYTF. The CDR3 bases are TGTGCCAGCAGTGAAGCGCCCCGGGAGGGGGCGGGCTACACCTTC.

This clone was found once. The chain links TRBV2 to TRBJ2-7, with D uncertain. The CDR3 spans 13 residues. V was pared by 10 bases and J by 2 bases, with 15 bases between. The V gene's germline CDR1 is SNHLY and CDR2 FYNNEI. The DNA of the CDR3 is TGTGCCACCCTAGACACAGCCGCCTACGAGCAGTACTTC. It yields the protein CATLDTAAYEQYF.

The chain recombines TRBV28 with TRBJ1-5; TRBD1 matches 9 bases. Unmatched junction bases numbered 8, after V lost 4 bases and J lost 4 bases. There are 16 residues in the CDR3. Per germline, CDR1 MDHEN and CDR2 SYDVKM. CDR3 sequence (DNA): TGTGCCAGCAGTTCGTCCCGGGACAGGGAAAATCAGCCCCAGCATTTT. Its protein product is CASSSSRDRENQPQHF.

The rearrangement links TRBV6-6 to TRBJ2-3; the D gene is possibly TRBD1 (5 bases). The CDR3 runs to 14 residues. Trimming cost V 1 base and J 4 bases, with 9 bases left between them. The germline gives CDR1 MNHNY, CDR2 SVGAGI (reference sequence). CDR3 region: CASSYFQGADTQYF. The CDR3 DNA sequence: TGTGCCAGCAGTTACTTCCAGGGCGCAGATACGCAGTATTTT.